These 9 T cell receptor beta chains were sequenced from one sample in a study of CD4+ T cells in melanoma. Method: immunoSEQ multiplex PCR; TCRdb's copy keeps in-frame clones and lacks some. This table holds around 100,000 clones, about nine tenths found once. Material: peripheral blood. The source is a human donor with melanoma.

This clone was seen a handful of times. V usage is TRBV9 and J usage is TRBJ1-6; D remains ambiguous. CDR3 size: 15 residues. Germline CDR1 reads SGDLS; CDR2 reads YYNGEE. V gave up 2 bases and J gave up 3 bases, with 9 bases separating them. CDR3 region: CASSVEAVYNSPLHF. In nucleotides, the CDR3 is TGTGCCAGCAGCGTCGAGGCGGTCTATAATTCACCCCTCCACTTT.

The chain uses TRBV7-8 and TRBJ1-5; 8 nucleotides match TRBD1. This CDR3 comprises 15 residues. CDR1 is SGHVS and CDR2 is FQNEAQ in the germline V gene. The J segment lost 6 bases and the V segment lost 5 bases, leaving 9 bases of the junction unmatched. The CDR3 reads CASSTGQGIGQPQHF. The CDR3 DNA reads TGTGCCAGCAGCACAGGACAGGGTATTGGTCAGCCCCAGCATTTT.

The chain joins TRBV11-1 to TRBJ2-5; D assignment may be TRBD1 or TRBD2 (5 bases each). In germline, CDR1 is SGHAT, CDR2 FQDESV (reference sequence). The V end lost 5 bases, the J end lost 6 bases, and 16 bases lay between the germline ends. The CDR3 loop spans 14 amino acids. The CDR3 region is CASSPGLGLQTQYF. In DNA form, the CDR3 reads TGTGCCAGCAGCCCAGGACTGGGGCTACAGACCCAGTACTTC.

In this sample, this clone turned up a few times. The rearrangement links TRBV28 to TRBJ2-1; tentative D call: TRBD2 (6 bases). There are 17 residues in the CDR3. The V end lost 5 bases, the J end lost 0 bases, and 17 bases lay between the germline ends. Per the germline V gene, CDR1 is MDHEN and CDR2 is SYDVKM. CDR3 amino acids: CASSPGGATSSYNEQFF. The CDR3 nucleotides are TGTGCCAGCAGTCCCGGAGGGGCTACGAGCTCCTACAATGAGCAGTTCTTC. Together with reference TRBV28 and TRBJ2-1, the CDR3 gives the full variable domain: DVKVTQSSRYLVKRTGEKVFLECVQDMDHENMFWYRQDPGLGLRLIYFSYDVKMKEKGDIPEGYSVSREKKERFSLILESASTNQTSMYLCASSPGGATSSYNEQFFGPGTRLTVL.

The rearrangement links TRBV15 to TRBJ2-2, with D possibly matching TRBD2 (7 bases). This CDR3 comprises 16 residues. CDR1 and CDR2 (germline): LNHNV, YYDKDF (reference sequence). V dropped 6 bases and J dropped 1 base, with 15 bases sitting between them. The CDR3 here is CATRKEGGVNTGELFF. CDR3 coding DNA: TGTGCCACCAGAAAAGAGGGGGGGGTGAACACCGGGGAGCTGTTTTTT.

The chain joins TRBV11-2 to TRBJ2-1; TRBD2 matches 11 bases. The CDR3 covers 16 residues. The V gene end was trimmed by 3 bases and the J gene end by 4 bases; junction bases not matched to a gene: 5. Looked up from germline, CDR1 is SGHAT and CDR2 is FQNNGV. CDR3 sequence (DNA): TGTGCCAGCAGCTTCCAACTAGCGGGGGCTTACAATGAGCAGTTCTTC. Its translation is CASSFQLAGAYNEQFF.

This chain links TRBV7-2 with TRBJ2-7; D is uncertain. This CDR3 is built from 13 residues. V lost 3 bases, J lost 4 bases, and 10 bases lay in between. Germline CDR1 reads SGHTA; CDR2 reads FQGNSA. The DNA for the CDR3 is TGTGCCAGCAGCTTTGGCGGAGAATACGAGCAGTACTTC. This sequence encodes CASSFGGEYEQYF.

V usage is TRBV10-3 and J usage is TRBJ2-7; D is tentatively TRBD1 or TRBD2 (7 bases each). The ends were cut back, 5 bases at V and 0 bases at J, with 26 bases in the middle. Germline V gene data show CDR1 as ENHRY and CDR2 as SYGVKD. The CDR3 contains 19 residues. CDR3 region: CAISKDRLSGTTISYEQYF. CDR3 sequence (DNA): TGTGCCATCAGTAAGGACAGGCTCTCGGGGACTACCATCTCCTACGAGCAGTACTTC.

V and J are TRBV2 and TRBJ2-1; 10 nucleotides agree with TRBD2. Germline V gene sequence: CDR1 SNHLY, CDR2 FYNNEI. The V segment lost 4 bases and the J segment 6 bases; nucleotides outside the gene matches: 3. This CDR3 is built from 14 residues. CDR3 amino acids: CASSGRLAGNEQFF. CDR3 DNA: TGTGCCAGCAGTGGACGACTAGCGGGCAATGAGCAGTTCTTC.